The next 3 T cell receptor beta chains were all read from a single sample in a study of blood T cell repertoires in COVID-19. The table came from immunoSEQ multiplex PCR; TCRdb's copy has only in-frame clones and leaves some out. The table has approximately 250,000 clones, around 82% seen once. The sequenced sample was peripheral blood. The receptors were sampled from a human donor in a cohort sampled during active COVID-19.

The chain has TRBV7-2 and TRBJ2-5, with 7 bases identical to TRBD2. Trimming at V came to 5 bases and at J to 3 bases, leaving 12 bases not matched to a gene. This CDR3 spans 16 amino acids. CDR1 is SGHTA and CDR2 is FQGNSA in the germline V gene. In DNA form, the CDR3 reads TGTGCCAGCAGCCCCTTAGGAGCGGGGATGAAAGAGACCCAGTACTTC. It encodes CASSPLGAGMKETQYF.

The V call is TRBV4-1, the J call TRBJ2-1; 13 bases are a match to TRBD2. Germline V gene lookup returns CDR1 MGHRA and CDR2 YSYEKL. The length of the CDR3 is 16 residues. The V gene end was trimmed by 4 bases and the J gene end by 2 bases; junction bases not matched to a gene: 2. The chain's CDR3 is CASSPGLAGAYNEQFF. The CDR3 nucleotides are TGCGCCAGCAGCCCCGGACTAGCGGGAGCCTACAATGAGCAGTTCTTC.

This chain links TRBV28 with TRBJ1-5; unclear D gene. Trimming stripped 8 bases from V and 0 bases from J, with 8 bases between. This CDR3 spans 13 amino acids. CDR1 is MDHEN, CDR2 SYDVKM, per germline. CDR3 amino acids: CASSGYSNQPQHF. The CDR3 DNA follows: TGTGCCAGCTCGGGATATAGCAATCAGCCCCAGCATTTT.